The present T cell receptor (beta chain) was sequenced within a study of shared clonotypes between healthy human individuals. Study-wide points: Genetic and exposure-history diversity was limited by the small donor number.

The authors distributed each subset's genomic DNA evenly over several immunoSEQ plates. Measured with immunoSEQ multiplex PCR; TCRdb has only the in-frame clones, and not every one. Among about 960,000 clones listed, more than 75% were seen once. The germline CDR1 and CDR2 sequences are KGHSH and LQKENI. This CDR3 spans 12 amino acids. For this clone: Its antigen is unknown. Mismatch with germline at one junction end may stem from a read error.

The clonotype was recovered from a man in his late teens or twenties in good health. Material: memory CD4+ T cells sorted from blood. Subset defined: CD45RA-negative fraction. The V and J genes are TRBV18 and TRBJ1-2, with D unclear. The CDR3 region has the DNA TGTGCCAGCTCACCTGCCGGGCCCTTGGGATCCTTC. Encoded protein: CASSPAGPLGSF.